Below are 11 T cell receptor beta chains sequenced from a single sample in a study of blood T cell repertoires in COVID-19. Measured with immunoSEQ multiplex PCR; TCRdb has only the in-frame clones, and not every one. The top ten clones hold less than 7% of a sample with a few hundred thousand clones, 84% of them seen once. Material: PBMCs or T cells enriched from blood (not recorded which). Receptors were obtained from a woman in her forties who had recovered from COVID-19.

The CDR3 bases are TGCAGCGTTGGGGCTAGCGGGAGGATTAACACCGGGGAGCTGTTTTTT. Translation: CSVGASGRINTGELFF. This chain uses TRBV29-1 with TRBJ2-2; 11 bases fit TRBD2. Trimming took 4 bases from V and 2 from J; bases not matched to a gene: 6. CDR1 and CDR2 (germline): SQVTM, ANQGSEA. The CDR3 runs to 16 residues.

The chain couples TRBV27 to TRBJ1-2; perhaps TRBD1 as D (6 bases). V was pared by 4 bases and J by 1 base, with 10 bases between. The germline gives CDR1 MNHEY, CDR2 SMNVEV (reference sequence). This CDR3 spans 14 amino acids. CDR3 DNA sequence: TGTGCCAGCAGTTCGACAGGTTATAACTATGGCTACACCTTC. It translates to CASSSTGYNYGYTF.

This chain joins TRBV18 and TRBJ1-1, with 9 bases aligning to TRBD1. Trimming cost V 6 bases and J 4 bases; bases outside gene matches: 3. Germline CDR1 KGHSH, CDR2 LQKENI. This CDR3 contains 13 residues. CDR3 sequence: CASSTGQGTEAFF. Here the CDR3 DNA reads TGTGCCAGCTCTACGGGACAGGGCACTGAAGCTTTCTTT.

The V call is TRBV2, the J call TRBJ2-3, with 11 bases identical to TRBD2. The CDR3 runs 13 residues. Germline CDR1 SNHLY, CDR2 FYNNEI. V trimming: 4 bases; J trimming: 12 bases; junction bases outside the gene matches: 6. The CDR3, as DNA: TGTGCCAGCAGTGGGCTAGCGGGAGGAGAACAGTATTTT. Its protein is CASSGLAGGEQYF.

This chain links TRBV7-2 with TRBJ1-3; weak D call: TRBD1 (5 bases). V was trimmed by 6 bases and J by 2 bases, leaving 11 bases between them. The germline V gene has CDR1 SGHTA and CDR2 FQGNSA. This CDR3 is built from 14 residues. The CDR3 nucleotides read TGTGCCAGCAGGCCGACAGAAGCTGGAAACACCATATATTTT. Amino acid sequence: CASRPTEAGNTIYF.

J is TRBJ2-7 and V is TRBV3-1 (or the pseudogene TRBV3-2); TRBD1 is a possible D gene (5 bases). The germline CDR1 and CDR2 sequences are LGHDT and YNNKEL (reference sequence). CDR3 length equals 17 residues. V was shortened by 1 base and J by 3 bases, with 19 bases between the two germline ends. CDR3 sequence reads: CASSQVSTAGNFYEQYF. For the CDR3, the DNA is TGTGCCAGCAGCCAAGTGTCGACGGCAGGGAATTTCTACGAGCAGTACTTC.

The J gene is TRBJ2-2, the V gene TRBV27; D may be TRBD2 (6 bases). Trimming cost V 2 bases and J 5 bases, with 12 bases left between them. CDR1 is MNHEY and CDR2 is SMNVEV in the germline V gene (reference sequence). This CDR3 comprises 15 residues. The CDR3 coding sequence is TGTGCCAGCAGTTTAGGACCGGGGGTAACCGGGGAGCTGTTTTTT. This encodes CASSLGPGVTGELFF.

This chain links TRBV7-7 with TRBJ2-7; 7 bases line up with TRBD2. Germline V lookup: CDR1 SSHAT, CDR2 FNYEAQ (reference sequence). V shed 5 bases, J shed 4 bases, and the junction held 14 bases outside the gene matches. This CDR3 region has 16 residues. CDR3 amino acids: CASSLQRGDRIYEQYV. The CDR3 DNA reads as TGTGCCAGCAGCCTGCAGCGGGGAGATAGGATATACGAGCAGTACGTC.

The gene calls are TRBV29-1 and TRBJ1-4; TRBD1 aligns across 8 bases. Germline V gene lookup returns CDR1 SQVTM and CDR2 ANQGSEA. The CDR3 runs to 14 residues. V shed 5 bases and J 8 bases; nucleotides not matched to a gene: 10. Here the CDR3 DNA reads TGCAGCGTTATCCTGGACAGGGAGGGCGAAAAACTGTTTTTT. It is translated as CSVILDREGEKLFF.

The genes are TRBV28 and TRBJ2-1; 8 nucleotides match TRBD1. V was pared by 6 bases and J by 4 bases, with 8 bases of the junction left unmatched. CDR3 size: 15 residues. Per germline, CDR1 MDHEN and CDR2 SYDVKM. DNA for the CDR3: TGTGCCAGCAGCTTGGCAGGGGGCATTTACAATGAGCAGTTCTTC. Encoded protein: CASSLAGGIYNEQFF.

The chain uses TRBV13 and TRBJ2-7, with 7 positions matching TRBD2. This CDR3 is built from 15 residues. The germline CDR1 and CDR2 sequences are PRHDT and FYEKMQ (reference sequence). The V and J ends lost 5 bases and 2 bases, in that order; junction bases with no gene match: 9. The CDR3: CASSPPAGETYEQYF. As DNA, the CDR3 is TGTGCCAGCAGCCCCCCGGCGGGAGAGACCTACGAGCAGTACTTC.